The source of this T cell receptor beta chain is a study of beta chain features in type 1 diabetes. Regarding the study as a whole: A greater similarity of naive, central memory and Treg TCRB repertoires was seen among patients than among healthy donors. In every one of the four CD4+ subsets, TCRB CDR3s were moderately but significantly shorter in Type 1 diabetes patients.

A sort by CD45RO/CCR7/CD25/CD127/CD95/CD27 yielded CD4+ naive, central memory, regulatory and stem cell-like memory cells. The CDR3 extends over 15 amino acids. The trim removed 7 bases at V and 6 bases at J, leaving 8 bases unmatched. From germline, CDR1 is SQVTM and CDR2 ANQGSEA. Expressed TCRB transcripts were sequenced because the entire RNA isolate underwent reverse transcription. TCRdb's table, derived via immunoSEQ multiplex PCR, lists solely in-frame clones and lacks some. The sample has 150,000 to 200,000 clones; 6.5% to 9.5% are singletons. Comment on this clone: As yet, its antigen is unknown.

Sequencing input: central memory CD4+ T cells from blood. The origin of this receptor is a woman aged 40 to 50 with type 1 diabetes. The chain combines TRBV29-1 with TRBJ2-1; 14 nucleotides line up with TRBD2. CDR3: CSGRGGTSGSNEQFF. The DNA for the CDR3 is TGCAGCGGAAGGGGGGGGACTAGCGGGAGCAATGAGCAGTTCTTC.